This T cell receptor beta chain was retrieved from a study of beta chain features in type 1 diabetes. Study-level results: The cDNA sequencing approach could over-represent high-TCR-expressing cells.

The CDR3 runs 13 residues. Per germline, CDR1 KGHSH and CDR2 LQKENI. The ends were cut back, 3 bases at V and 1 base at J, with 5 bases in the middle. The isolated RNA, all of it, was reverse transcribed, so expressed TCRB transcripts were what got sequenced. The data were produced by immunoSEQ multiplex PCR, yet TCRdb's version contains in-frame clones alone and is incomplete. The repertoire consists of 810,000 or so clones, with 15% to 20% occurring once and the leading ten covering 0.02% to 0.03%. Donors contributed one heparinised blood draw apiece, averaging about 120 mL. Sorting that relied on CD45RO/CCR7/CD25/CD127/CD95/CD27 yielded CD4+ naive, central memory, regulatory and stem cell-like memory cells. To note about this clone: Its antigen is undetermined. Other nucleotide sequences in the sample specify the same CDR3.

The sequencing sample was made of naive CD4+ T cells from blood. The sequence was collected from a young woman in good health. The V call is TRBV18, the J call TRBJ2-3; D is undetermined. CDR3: CASSPLGTDTQYF. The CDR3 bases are TGTGCCAGCTCACCCCTTGGCACAGATACGCAGTATTTT.